This TCR beta chain was sequenced in a study of T cells in Graves' hyperthyroidism and ophthalmopathy. Study background: Peripheral blood was taken when the disease was first diagnosed, before any treatment began.

Worth noting for this clonotype: Its specificity is not known.

The CDR3 has 15 residues. The V end lost 0 bases, the J end lost 6 bases, and 16 bases lay between the germline ends. The V gene's germline CDR1 is SGDLS and CDR2 YYNGEE. The TCR beta CDR3 regions underwent amplification using RNA transcripts as the source. Researchers ran a first-round RT-PCR on the TCR CDR3 using the HTBI primer set. Via MiXCR, TCRdb re-called the multiplex PCR reads, giving one row per CDR3 protein. The data contain hundreds of thousands of distinct CDR3 sequences, approximately 15% of them singletons. The study's findings and limits: In simple terms, a model built on 13 V-J features told ophthalmopathy apart from stable hyperthyroidism.

Disease duration was under 3 months in the ophthalmopathy patients, who also had a Clinical Activity Score of at least 3 and a NOSPECS grade of at least 4. The rearrangement links TRBV9 to TRBJ2-7; weak D call: TRBD1 (6 bases). Material: blood. This sequence was found in a woman aged 35 to 49 with Graves' ophthalmopathy. CDR3 sequence: CASSVGQVDLGEQYF. In DNA form, the CDR3 reads TGTGCCAGCAGCGTAGGACAGGTTGACCTCGGCGAGCAGTACTTC. Drawing the rest from reference TRBV9 and TRBJ2-7, the complete variable domain is DSGVTQTPKHLITATGQRVTLRCSPRSGDLSVYWYQQSLDQGLQFLIQYYNGEERAKGNILERFSAQQFPDLHSELNLSSLELGDSALYFCASSVGQVDLGEQYFGPGTRLTVT.